The 15 T cell receptor beta chains below all came from one sample that was sequenced in a study of T cell clusters in autoimmune cytopenias. About 37,500 genome equivalents of blood DNA were amplified for TRB. One tube held mixed TRB-A and TRB-B primer pools for touch-down PCR. TCRdb reprocessed the multiplex PCR reads and stores each CDR3 protein as one record, lacking DNA. The repertoire table contains about 6,100 distinct CDR3 sequences. The sample also formed part of further work on T cell repertoires in aging, cancer and after chemotherapy.

What was sequenced was peripheral blood. All receptors come from a human donor in good health.

This clonotype is deemed medium-sized (0.01 to 0.1%) by its frequency. V gene TRBV19 combines with J gene TRBJ1-1; TCRdb's D gene call, TRBD1, goes unchecked for lack of DNA. Germline CDR1 reads LNHDA; CDR2 reads SQIVND (reference sequence). The CDR3 has 15 residues. The CDR3 region is CASTRQGMINTEAFF.

This clonotype is classed as medium-sized by frequency. CDR3 residues: CASSYSSYNEQFF. V is TRBV6-5 and J is TRBJ2-1. The length of the CDR3 is 13 residues. Per the germline V gene, CDR1 is MNHEY and CDR2 is SVGAGI.

The rearrangement links TRBV11-2 to TRBJ2-3; TCRdb's D call of TRBD2 is untestable without DNA. CDR1 and CDR2 (germline): SGHAT, FQNNGV. CDR3 length: 14 amino acids. The CDR3: CASSSGTSTDTQYF.

This clonotype is deemed medium-sized by its frequency. The V gene is TRBV10-3, the J gene TRBJ2-3; TCRdb names TRBD1, which stays unverified in the absence of DNA. Germline CDR1 reads ENHRY; CDR2 reads SYGVKD. This CDR3 is built from 16 residues. CDR3 sequence reads: CAMGGARDTRSDTQYF.

The V call is TRBV6-5, the J call TRBJ1-5. The germline V gene encodes CDR1 MNHEY and CDR2 SVGAGI. The CDR3 loop spans 15 amino acids. This chain's CDR3 is CASSLGRFGNQPQHF.

The chain recombines TRBV7-3 with TRBJ2-3; TCRdb's assignment of TRBD2 cannot be checked, as there is no DNA. The CDR3 consists of 14 residues. From germline, CDR1 is SGHTA and CDR2 FQGTGA. The CDR3 region is CASSLASGVDTQYF.

This clonotype is deemed medium-sized (0.01 to 0.1%) by its frequency. This CDR3 reads CATSSQRGGGMLGELFF. The V gene is TRBV15, the J gene TRBJ2-2; TCRdb selects TRBD1, and the lack of DNA leaves this call unchecked. Germline CDR1 LNHNV, CDR2 YYDKDF (reference sequence). The CDR3 has 17 amino acids.

This clonotype is medium-sized by frequency. The chain combines TRBV27 with TRBJ2-3. Per germline, CDR1 MNHEY and CDR2 SMNVEV (reference sequence). The CDR3 sequence is 11 residues long. The CDR3 is CASSYGDTQYF.

This clonotype is classed as medium-sized by frequency. V gene TRBV27 combines with J gene TRBJ2-1; TCRdb's D gene call, TRBD2, goes unchecked for lack of DNA. CDR1 and CDR2 from the germline V gene are MNHEY and SMNVEV (reference sequence). The CDR3 runs 13 residues. CDR3: CASSPAGDRPQFF.

The rearrangement joins TRBV20-1 to TRBJ2-7. Germline V CDR1 and CDR2: DFQATT, SNEGSKA (reference sequence). This CDR3 is 11 amino acids long. Here the CDR3 reads CSAPVLVEQYF.

J is TRBJ2-3 and V is TRBV5-1; TCRdb returns TRBD1, unconfirmable since there is no DNA. Germline V gives CDR1 SGHRS, CDR2 YFSETQ. The CDR3 runs 14 residues. The CDR3 loop reads CASSLMEGADTQYF. The entire variable domain, with the rest obtained from reference TRBV5-1 and TRBJ2-3, is as follows: KAGVTQTPRYLIKTRGQQVTLSCSPISGHRSVSWYQQTPGQGLQFLFEYFSETQRNKGNFPGRFSGRQFSNSRSEMNVSTLELGDSALYLCASSLMEGADTQYFGPGTRLTVL.

The CDR3 sequence: CASIEQVGTEAFF. The chain is built from TRBV12-3 or TRBV12-4 and TRBJ1-1. This CDR3 spans 13 amino acids.

The genes are TRBV14 and TRBJ1-1; TCRdb reports TRBD1, a call that lacks DNA to check it against. CDR1 SGHDN and CDR2 FVKESK come from the germline V gene. This CDR3 contains 14 residues. The CDR3 reads CASSLQGVSTEAFF.

V gene TRBV20-1 combines with J gene TRBJ1-4. The germline V gene encodes CDR1 DFQATT and CDR2 SNEGSKA (reference sequence). CDR3 size: 13 residues. CDR3 in amino acids: CSARDAGDQKLFF.

The CDR3: CASSPTTSSRGSYNEQFF. This chain uses TRBV7-9 with TRBJ2-1; the TCRdb D gene call, TRBD2, has no DNA to confirm it. From germline, CDR1 is SEHNR and CDR2 FQNEAQ (reference sequence). The CDR3 contains 18 residues. The variable domain in full, completed from reference TRBV7-9 and TRBJ2-1, reads DTGVSQNPRHKITKRGQNVTFRCDPISEHNRLYWYRQTLGQGPEFLTYFQNEAQLEKSRLLSDRFSAERPKGSFSTLEIQRTEQGDSAMYLCASSPTTSSRGSYNEQFFGPGTRLTVL.